This T cell receptor (beta chain) originates from a study of blood T cell repertoires in COVID-19. The J segment lost 9 bases and the V segment lost 8 bases, leaving 7 bases of the junction unmatched. The CDR3 covers 13 residues. The germline V gene encodes CDR1 LNHDA and CDR2 SQIVND (reference sequence). Libraries were prepared by immunoSEQ multiplex PCR; TCRdb keeps only in-frame clonotypes and omits some of them. The repertoire holds approximately 350,000 clones, 85% to 90% seen once, with more than 0.8% in the top ten. Sequences were obtained from PBMCs or T cells enriched from blood (not recorded which). The source is a man aged 18 to 30 who had recovered from COVID-19. The genes are TRBV19 and TRBJ2-1, with 10 bases fitting TRBD2. The chain's CDR3 is CASRTSGTGEQFF. DNA for the CDR3: TGTGCCAGTCGAACTAGCGGGACGGGTGAGCAGTTCTTC. The full variable domain, in which reference TRBV19 and TRBJ2-1 provide the parts outside the CDR3, is DGGITQSPKYLFRKEGQNVTLSCEQNLNHDAMYWYRQDPGQGLRLIYYSQIVNDFQKGDIAEGYSVSREKKESFPLTVTSAQKNPTAFYLCASRTSGTGEQFFGPGTRLTVL.